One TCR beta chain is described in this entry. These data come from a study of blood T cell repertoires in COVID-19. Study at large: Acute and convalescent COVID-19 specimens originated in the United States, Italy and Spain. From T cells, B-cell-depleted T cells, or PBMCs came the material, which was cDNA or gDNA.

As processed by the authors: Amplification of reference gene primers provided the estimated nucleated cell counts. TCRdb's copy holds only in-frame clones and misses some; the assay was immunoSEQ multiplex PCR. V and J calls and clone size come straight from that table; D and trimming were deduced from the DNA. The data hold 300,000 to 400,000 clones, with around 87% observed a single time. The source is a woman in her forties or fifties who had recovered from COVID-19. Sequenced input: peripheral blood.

This chain's CDR3 is CASTLNTEAFF. CDR3 nucleotides: TGTGCCAGCACATTGAACACTGAAGCTTTCTTT. The chain recombines TRBV6-5 with TRBJ1-1; no firm D call. CDR3 size: 11 residues. CDR1 and CDR2 from the germline V gene are MNHEY and SVGAGI. Trimming cost V 7 bases and J 0 bases, with 3 bases left between them.